This T cell receptor beta chain was obtained from a study of T cell changes during pregnancy in multiple sclerosis (dated by TCRdb to about 2019). Regarding the study in general: The study looked at changes in the T cell repertoire across pregnancy in women with multiple sclerosis.

The library came from the immunoSEQ multiplex PCR assay. The immuneACCESS repertoire file appears here via TCRdb, limited to in-frame rearrangements. These files lack a portion of the clones; in checked studies, under half of the deficit traces to unresolved V genes, and the cause of the others is not known. For this sample there are about 48,000 clones; 88% appear just once. The biggest ten clones account for around 1.2% of the sample. Comments on this clone: The antigen it recognizes is unknown. No clone much larger than this one lies a single base away; base qualities are absent.

CDR1 and CDR2, per the germline V gene, are ENHRY and SYGVKD. Trimming accounts for 5 bases at V and 0 bases at J, while the number of junction bases matched to no gene is 10. From cysteine to phenylalanine, the CDR3 is 17 amino acids long. Only the CDR3 region is kept as DNA, spanning 51 bases read in frame from base 1. This receptor chain uses TRBV10-3 and TRBJ2-1; 7 bases in the middle match TRBD2. The TCR sequence derives from a female donor with multiple sclerosis, enrolled in a pregnancy study. Here the sequenced sample was CD4+ T cells from peripheral blood mononuclear cells, taken in the second trimester of pregnancy. The CDR3 in this case is CAISQTSPENSYNEQFF. The DNA is as follows: TGTGCCATCAGTCAGACTAGCCCTGAAAACTCCTACAATGAGCAGTTCTTC.